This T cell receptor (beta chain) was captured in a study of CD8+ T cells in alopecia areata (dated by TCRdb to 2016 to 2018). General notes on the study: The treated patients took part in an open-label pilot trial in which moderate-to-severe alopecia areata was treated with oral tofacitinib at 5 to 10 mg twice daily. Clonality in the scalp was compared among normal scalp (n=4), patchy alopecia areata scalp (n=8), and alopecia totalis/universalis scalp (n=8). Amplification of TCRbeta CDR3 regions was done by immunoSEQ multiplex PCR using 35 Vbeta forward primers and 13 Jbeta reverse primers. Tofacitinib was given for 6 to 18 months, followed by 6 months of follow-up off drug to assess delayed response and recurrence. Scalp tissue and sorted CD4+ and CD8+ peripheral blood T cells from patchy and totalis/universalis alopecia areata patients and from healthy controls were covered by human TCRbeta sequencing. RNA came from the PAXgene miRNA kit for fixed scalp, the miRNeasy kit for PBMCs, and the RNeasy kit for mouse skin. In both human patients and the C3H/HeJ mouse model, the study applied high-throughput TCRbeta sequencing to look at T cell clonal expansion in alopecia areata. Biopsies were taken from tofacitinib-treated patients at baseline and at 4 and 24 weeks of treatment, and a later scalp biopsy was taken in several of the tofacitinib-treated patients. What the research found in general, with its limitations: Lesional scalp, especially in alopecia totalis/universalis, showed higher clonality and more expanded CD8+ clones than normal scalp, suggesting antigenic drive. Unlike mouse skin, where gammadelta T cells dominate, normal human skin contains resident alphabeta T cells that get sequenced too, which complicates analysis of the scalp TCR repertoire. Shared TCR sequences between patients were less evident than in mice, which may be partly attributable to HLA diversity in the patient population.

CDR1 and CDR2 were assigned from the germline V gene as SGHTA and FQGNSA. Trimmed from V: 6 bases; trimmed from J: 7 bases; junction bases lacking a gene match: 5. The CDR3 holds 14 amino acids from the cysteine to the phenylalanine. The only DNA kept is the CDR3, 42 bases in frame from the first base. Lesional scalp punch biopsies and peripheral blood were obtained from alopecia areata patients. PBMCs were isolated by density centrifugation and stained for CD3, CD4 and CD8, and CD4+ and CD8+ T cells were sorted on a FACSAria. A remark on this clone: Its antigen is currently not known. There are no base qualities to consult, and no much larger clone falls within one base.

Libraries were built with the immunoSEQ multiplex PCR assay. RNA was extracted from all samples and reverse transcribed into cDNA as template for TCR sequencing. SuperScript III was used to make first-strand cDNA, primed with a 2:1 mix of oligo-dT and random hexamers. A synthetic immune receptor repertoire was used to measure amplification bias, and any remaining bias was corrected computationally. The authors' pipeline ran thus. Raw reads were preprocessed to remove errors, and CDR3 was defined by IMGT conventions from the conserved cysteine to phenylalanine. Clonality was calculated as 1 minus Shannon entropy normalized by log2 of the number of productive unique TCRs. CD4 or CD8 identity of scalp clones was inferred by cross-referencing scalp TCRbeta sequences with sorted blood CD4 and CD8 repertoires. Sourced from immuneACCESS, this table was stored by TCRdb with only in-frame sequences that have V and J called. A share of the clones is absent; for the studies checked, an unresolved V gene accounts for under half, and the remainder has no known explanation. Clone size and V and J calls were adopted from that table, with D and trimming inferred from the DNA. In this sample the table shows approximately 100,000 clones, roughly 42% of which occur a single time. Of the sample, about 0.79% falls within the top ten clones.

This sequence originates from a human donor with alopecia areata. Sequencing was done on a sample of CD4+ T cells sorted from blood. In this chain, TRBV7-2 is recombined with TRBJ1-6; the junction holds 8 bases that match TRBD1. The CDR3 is CASSSGQENSPLHF. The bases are TGTGCCAGCAGTTCGGGACAGGAGAATTCACCCCTCCACTTT.